These 20 T cell receptor beta chains were all obtained from the same sample, sequenced in a study of resident and recirculating memory T cells in vitiligo. TCRdb keeps only in-frame clones here, not all; method: immunoSEQ multiplex PCR. The table lists tens of thousands of clones, 92% of them singletons. The sequencing input was blood. These receptor sequences come from a male donor with vitiligo.

J is TRBJ2-2 and V is TRBV2; the match to TRBD2 covers 8 bases. Germline CDR1 reads SNHLY; CDR2 reads FYNNEI. The CDR3 totals 14 residues. With 10 bases clipped from V and 0 bases from J, the junction kept 4 bases outside the gene matches. CDR3 nucleotide sequence: TGTGCCACGCAGCGGGAGACGAACACCGGGGAGCTGTTTTTT. It specifies CATQRETNTGELFF.

V gene TRBV7-9 combines with J gene TRBJ2-7, with D possibly being TRBD2 (6 bases). CDR3 length: 12 residues. V was cut by 7 bases and J by 0 bases, with 7 bases left in between. Germline CDR1 reads SEHNR; CDR2 reads FQNEAQ (reference sequence). The CDR3 protein is CASTGGSYEQYF. CDR3 nucleotide sequence: TGTGCCAGCACCGGGGGCTCCTACGAGCAGTACTTC. Full variable domain (outside the CDR3, taken from reference TRBV7-9 and TRBJ2-7): DTGVSQNPRHKITKRGQNVTFRCDPISEHNRLYWYRQTLGQGPEFLTYFQNEAQLEKSRLLSDRFSAERPKGSFSTLEIQRTEQGDSAMYLCASTGGSYEQYFGPGTRLTVT.

The chain has TRBV9 and TRBJ2-7, with TRBD1 as a possible D gene (6 bases). This CDR3 spans 13 amino acids. The germline V and J ends were trimmed by 5 bases and 2 bases, with 11 bases remaining between them. Germline CDR1 reads SGDLS; CDR2 reads YYNGEE. The CDR3 nucleotides are TGTGCCAGCAGTATAGGACAGACCTACGAGCAGTACTTC. Its translation is CASSIGQTYEQYF.

The chain's CDR3 is CASSLGGQFSGANVLTF. Here the CDR3 DNA reads TGTGCCAGCAGCTTAGGAGGACAGTTCTCTGGGGCCAACGTCCTGACTTTC. V usage is TRBV11-3 and J usage is TRBJ2-6; D possibly corresponds to TRBD1 (6 bases). Trimming took 1 base from V and 0 from J, leaving 10 bases between them. Germline V lookup: CDR1 SGHNT, CDR2 YENEEA. This CDR3 has 17 residues.

The J gene is TRBJ1-3, the V gene TRBV5-1; no clear D gene. The germline gives CDR1 SGHRS, CDR2 YFSETQ. The V gene lost 1 base and the J gene lost 0 bases, with 8 bases spanning the gap. The CDR3 has 15 residues. CDR3: CASSLSDPSGNTIYF. The CDR3 region has the DNA TGCGCCAGCAGCTTGTCAGATCCCTCTGGAAACACCATATATTTT.

The chain links TRBV10-3 to TRBJ1-2; 7 bases fit TRBD1. Trimming cost V 3 bases and J 8 bases; bases outside gene matches: 6. CDR3 length equals 13 residues. Germline CDR1 reads ENHRY; CDR2 reads SYGVKD. CDR3 bases: TGTGCCATCAGTGAAACCAGGGGGGAGGGCTACACCTTC. Protein: CAISETRGEGYTF.

The chain uses TRBV5-1 and TRBJ2-1, with D possibly TRBD2 on 6 matching bases. V lost 0 bases and J 10 bases, leaving 8 bases between the germline ends. The V gene's germline CDR1 is SGHRS and CDR2 YFSETQ. This CDR3 has 12 residues. The CDR3 reads CASSLGGTEQFF. The DNA of the CDR3 is TGCGCCAGCAGCTTGGGCGGGACCGAGCAGTTCTTC. The variable domain in full, completed from reference TRBV5-1 and TRBJ2-1, reads KAGVTQTPRYLIKTRGQQVTLSCSPISGHRSVSWYQQTPGQGLQFLFEYFSETQRNKGNFPGRFSGRQFSNSRSEMNVSTLELGDSALYLCASSLGGTEQFFGPGTRLTVL.

This chain links TRBV15 with TRBJ2-3; D remains ambiguous. Germline CDR1 reads LNHNV; CDR2 reads YYDKDF (reference sequence). The ends were cut back, 1 base at V and 2 bases at J, with 13 bases in the middle. The CDR3 totals 16 residues. DNA of the CDR3: TGTGCCACCAGCAGAGTCAGAACCACACCCACAGATACGCAGTATTTT. Encoded protein: CATSRVRTTPTDTQYF.

V usage is TRBV9 and J usage is TRBJ2-1; 9 bases map to TRBD2. The CDR3 totals 15 residues. The germline CDR1 and CDR2 sequences are SGDLS and YYNGEE. J gave up 10 bases and V 1 base, and 9 bases lay outside the gene matches. CDR3 in amino acids: CASSVTGGRAGEQFF. In DNA, the CDR3 is TGTGCCAGCAGCGTAACGGGCGGGAGGGCCGGGGAGCAGTTCTTC.

The rearrangement links TRBV7-2 to TRBJ2-7; a possible D gene is TRBD1 (7 bases). The CDR3 has 13 residues. The germline V gene encodes CDR1 SGHTA and CDR2 FQGNSA. Trimming took 1 base from V and 11 from J, leaving 15 bases between them. The CDR3 sequence is CASSLENRRGEYF. In DNA, the CDR3 is TGTGCCAGCAGCTTAGAAAACCGCAGGGGGGAGTACTTC.

The chain joins TRBV28 to TRBJ1-2; 8 bases map to TRBD1. Germline CDR1 reads MDHEN; CDR2 reads SYDVKM. J gave up 6 bases and V 2 bases, and 8 bases lay outside the gene matches. This CDR3 comprises 15 residues. The CDR3 DNA sequence: TGTGCCAGCAGTTTAGCCTGGACAGGGCGGGATGGCTACACCTTC. Translating it yields CASSLAWTGRDGYTF.

This sequence joins TRBV6-4 and TRBJ2-7; D possibly corresponds to TRBD1 (5 bases). V was cut by 3 bases and J by 1 base, with 10 bases left in between. The germline gives CDR1 MRHNA, CDR2 SNTAGT. This CDR3 region has 14 residues. CDR3 sequence: CASSEQGSSYEQYF. CDR3 DNA sequence: TGTGCCAGCAGTGAGCAGGGCTCGTCCTACGAGCAGTACTTC.

The chain is built from TRBV30 and TRBJ2-1; 9 bases align to TRBD2. This CDR3 is built from 14 residues. Per germline, CDR1 GTSNPN and CDR2 SVGIG (reference sequence). With 5 bases clipped from V and 12 bases from J, the junction kept 14 bases outside the gene matches. The CDR3 sequence is CAWCPAGGRFGQFF. The CDR3 DNA follows: TGTGCCTGGTGCCCCGCGGGAGGGCGGTTCGGGCAGTTCTTC. Based on the CDR3 plus reference TRBV30 and TRBJ2-1, the full variable domain is SQTIHQWPATLVQPVGSPLSLECTVEGTSNPNLYWYRQAAGRGLQLLFYSVGIGQISSEVPQNLSASRPQDRQFILSSKKLLLSDSGFYLCAWCPAGGRFGQFFGPGTRLTVL.

The rearrangement joins TRBV6-5 to TRBJ2-7; no reliable D call. V gave up 3 bases and J gave up 6 bases, with 9 bases separating them. Germline V gene data show CDR1 as MNHEY and CDR2 as SVGAGI. There are 12 residues in the CDR3. This CDR3 reads CASSYYGGEQYF. The CDR3 nucleotides are TGTGCCAGCAGTTATTACGGCGGCGAGCAGTACTTC.

The chain links TRBV5-5 to TRBJ2-6; possibly TRBD1 for D (7 bases). The germline gives CDR1 SGHKS, CDR2 YYEKEE (reference sequence). The CDR3 has 18 residues. Deletions cut 4 bases from V and 0 bases from J, with 17 bases between. The CDR3 bases are TGTGCCAGCAGCCCTCGGAGGGGGCAGGGCTCTGGGGCCAACGTCCTGACTTTC. Protein: CASSPRRGQGSGANVLTF.

This chain connects TRBV19 to TRBJ2-5, with D perhaps matching TRBD1 (6 bases). There are 11 residues in the CDR3. Per germline, CDR1 LNHDA and CDR2 SQIVND (reference sequence). The germline V and J ends were trimmed by 11 bases and 1 base, with 8 bases remaining between them. CDR3 protein: CAQGLQETQYF. The CDR3 coding sequence is TGTGCCCAGGGGCTCCAAGAGACCCAGTACTTC. The full variable domain, rest sourced from reference TRBV19 and TRBJ2-5, is DGGITQSPKYLFRKEGQNVTLSCEQNLNHDAMYWYRQDPGQGLRLIYYSQIVNDFQKGDIAEGYSVSREKKESFPLTVTSAQKNPTAFYLCAQGLQETQYFGPGTRLLVL.

The rearrangement links TRBV5-1 to TRBJ2-5; 7 bases are a match to TRBD2. The CDR3 length is 15 residues. After removal of 0 bases from V and 4 bases from J, the junction contained 6 bases not matched to a gene. Germline V gene lookup returns CDR1 SGHRS and CDR2 YFSETQ. The CDR3 loop reads CASSLARASGETQYF. In DNA, the CDR3 is TGCGCCAGCAGCTTGGCCCGGGCTAGCGGAGAGACCCAGTACTTC.

This sequence joins TRBV28 and TRBJ2-7, with 8 bases identical to TRBD1. Germline CDR1 and CDR2: MDHEN and SYDVKM. The junction had 9 bases not matched to a gene; V was cut back by 6 bases and J by 5 bases. The CDR3 has 14 amino acids. The CDR3 reads CASSETGVVDEQYF. The CDR3 coding sequence is TGTGCCAGCAGCGAGACAGGGGTAGTAGACGAGCAGTACTTC. Full variable domain (rest looked up from reference TRBV28 and TRBJ2-7): DVKVTQSSRYLVKRTGEKVFLECVQDMDHENMFWYRQDPGLGLRLIYFSYDVKMKEKGDIPEGYSVSREKKERFSLILESASTNQTSMYLCASSETGVVDEQYFGPGTRLTVT.

V gene TRBV19 combines with J gene TRBJ1-1; TRBD1 aligns across 9 bases. Trimming removed 9 bases from V and 6 bases from J; junction bases left unmatched: 14. This CDR3 contains 15 residues. Germline V lookup: CDR1 LNHDA, CDR2 SQIVND (reference sequence). The CDR3 DNA reads TGTGCCAGAGGACAGGGGCCCGGGGTGGGGGCTGAAGCTTTCTTT. Translating gives CARGQGPGVGAEAFF.

The V call is TRBV28, the J call TRBJ1-4, with D possibly being TRBD1 (5 bases). The CDR3 is 14 residues long. V lost 5 bases to trimming and J lost 8 bases, with 15 bases between them. The germline gives CDR1 MDHEN, CDR2 SYDVKM. The DNA for the CDR3 is TGTGCCAGCAGTCCCCCCAGGGTTGGGGAAAAACTGTTTTTT. This codes for CASSPPRVGEKLFF.